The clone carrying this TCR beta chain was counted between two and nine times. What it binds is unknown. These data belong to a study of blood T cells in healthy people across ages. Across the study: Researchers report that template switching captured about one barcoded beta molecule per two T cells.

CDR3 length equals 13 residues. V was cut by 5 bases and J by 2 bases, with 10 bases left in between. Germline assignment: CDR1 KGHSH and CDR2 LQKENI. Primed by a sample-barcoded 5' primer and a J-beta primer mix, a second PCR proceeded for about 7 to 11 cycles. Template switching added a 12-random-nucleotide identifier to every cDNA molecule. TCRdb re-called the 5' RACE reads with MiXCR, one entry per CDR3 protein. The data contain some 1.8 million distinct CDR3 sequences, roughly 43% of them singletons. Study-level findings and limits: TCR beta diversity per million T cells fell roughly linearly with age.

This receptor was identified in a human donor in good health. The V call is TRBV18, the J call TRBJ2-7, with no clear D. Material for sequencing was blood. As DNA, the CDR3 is TGTGCCAGCTCAAGTAAAACTCCCTACGAGCAGTACTTC. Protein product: CASSSKTPYEQYF.